These 2 T cell receptor beta chains were all obtained from the same sample, sequenced in a study of cytomegalovirus exposure and HLA in healthy donors. Primers: 60 Vbeta forward and 13 Jbeta reverse. Using immunoSEQ multiplex PCR, the repertoire was profiled, and TCRdb retains in-frame clones only, with some absent. The table includes 90,000 to 140,000 clones, 13% to 15% detected once. What was sequenced was PBMCs. The receptors derive from a female donor in good health and CMV-seronegative.

The V call is TRBV6-5, the J call TRBJ1-2; TRBD1 might be the D (5 bases). The CDR3 has 15 residues. With 6 bases removed from V and 4 bases from J, the gap between germline ends came to 18 bases. Germline CDR1 and CDR2: MNHEY and SVGAGI. CDR3 residues: CASRDWDGLTYGYTF. The DNA for the CDR3 is TGTGCCAGCAGGGATTGGGACGGACTAACCTATGGCTACACCTTC.

The CDR3 is CASLGLTSGNTIYF. DNA of the CDR3: TGTGCCAGCCTGGGACTGACCTCTGGAAACACCATATATTTT. The chain couples TRBV28 to TRBJ1-3; tentatively, D is TRBD1 (5 bases). Germline V gene sequence: CDR1 MDHEN, CDR2 SYDVKM. V was trimmed by 8 bases and J by 0 bases, leaving 11 bases between them. This CDR3 has 14 amino acids.